These 14 T cell receptor beta chains came from one sample sequenced in a study of human T cells and chemical hapten exposure. Documented time point: healthy volunteer bleed at 6 weeks. Total RNA was isolated from unfractionated whole blood. TCRdb ran MiXCR on the RACE reads and lists one entry per CDR3 protein. The table includes about 79,000 distinct CDR3 sequences, roughly 8.6% detected once. The sequenced sample consisted of whole blood. The receptors stem from a male donor in good health. Some clones in this sample may be carry-over from other donors' samples.

This clonotype was picked up a small number of times. V gene TRBV7-6 combines with J gene TRBJ2-7; D may match TRBD1 or TRBD2 (5 bases each). Trimming took off 9 bases at V and 0 bases at J, with 15 bases between the two ends. Germline V gene lookup returns CDR1 SGHVS and CDR2 FNYEAQ. The CDR3 spans 14 residues. The CDR3 spells CASIPGTLSYEQYF. In DNA, the CDR3 is TGTGCCAGTATTCCGGGGACGCTCTCCTACGAGCAGTACTTC.

This clonotype has ten or more counts. This chain uses TRBV29-1 with TRBJ2-1; perhaps D is TRBD1 or TRBD2 (5 bases each). Germline-derived CDR1 and CDR2 are SQVTM and ANQGSEA. Trimming pared 8 bases from V and 4 bases from J, leaving 18 bases between. The length of the CDR3 is 14 residues. For the CDR3, the DNA is TGCAGCTTCAAGGGACGGATGACTTACAATGAGCAGTTCTTC. It specifies CSFKGRMTYNEQFF.

The chain recombines TRBV7-2 with TRBJ2-5; unclear D gene. V was shortened by 4 bases and J by 5 bases, with 5 bases between the two germline ends. CDR3 length: 11 residues. The germline V gene has CDR1 SGHTA and CDR2 FQGNSA. CDR3 in DNA: TGTGCCAGCAGCTCCCGGGAGACCCAGTACTTC. Amino acid sequence: CASSSRETQYF.

The sample holds a few counts of this clonotype. J is TRBJ2-3 and V is TRBV5-6; D not certain. In germline, CDR1 is SGHDT, CDR2 YYEEEE. The CDR3 spans 13 residues. V was clipped by 6 bases and J by 1 base, with 9 bases between them. The CDR3 loop reads CASNLRGTDTQYF. In nucleotides, the CDR3 is TGTGCCAGCAACCTTAGGGGCACAGATACGCAGTATTTT.

This chain's CDR3 is CASSPGRMNTEAFF. CDR3 DNA: TGTGCCAGCAGTCCCGGACGGATGAACACTGAAGCTTTCTTT. The V call is TRBV6-6, the J call TRBJ1-1; D is unresolved. The CDR3 runs to 14 residues. In germline, CDR1 is MNHNY, CDR2 SVGAGI (reference sequence). Trimming pared 5 bases from V and 0 bases from J, leaving 10 bases between.

This chain's CDR3 is CASSQRTGRGEAFF. CDR3 sequence (DNA): TGCGCCAGCAGCCAACGGACAGGCCGCGGTGAAGCTTTCTTT. V gene TRBV4-3 combines with J gene TRBJ1-1, with TRBD1 identical over 7 bases. The V and J ends lost 2 bases and 7 bases, in that order; junction bases with no gene match: 7. CDR1 LGHNA and CDR2 YSLEER come from the germline V gene. This CDR3 contains 14 residues.

The V call is TRBV20-1, the J call TRBJ2-7; TRBD2 aligns across 9 bases. Germline V gives CDR1 DFQATT, CDR2 SNEGSKA (reference sequence). This CDR3 comprises 13 residues. Unmatched junction bases numbered 7, after V lost 6 bases and J lost 4 bases. CDR3 in DNA: TGCAGTGCATCGACTAGCGGCCCTTACGAGCAGTACTTC. Encoded protein: CSASTSGPYEQYF.

The chain combines TRBV3-1 with TRBJ1-1; no reliable D call. Germline loops: CDR1 LGHDT, CDR2 YNNKEL (reference sequence). The CDR3 covers 15 residues. Deletions cut 1 base from V and 1 base from J, with 10 bases between. CDR3: CASSQGASRNTEAFF. The DNA of the CDR3 is TGTGCCAGCAGCCAAGGGGCTTCCAGGAACACTGAAGCTTTCTTT.

About this clonotype itself: One junction end disagrees with the germline gene, perhaps due to a read error. The chain joins TRBV12-3 or TRBV12-4 to TRBJ2-6; weak D call: TRBD1 (5 bases). This CDR3 contains 14 residues. Here the CDR3 reads CASSLGAGANVPTF. DNA for the CDR3: TGTGCCAGCAGTTTAGGGGCTGGGGCCAACGTCCCGACTTTC.

This clonotype was picked up a small number of times. V usage is TRBV29-1 and J usage is TRBJ2-1; D might be TRBD2 (5 bases). This CDR3 has 14 amino acids. Looked up from germline, CDR1 is SQVTM and CDR2 is ANQGSEA. The V end lost 4 bases, the J end lost 8 bases, and 18 bases lay between the germline ends. Here the CDR3 DNA reads TGCAGCGTTGCCCCGCTGACGGGGTCTTATGAGCAGTTCTTC. Its translation: CSVAPLTGSYEQFF.

This clonotype came up many times. The chain is built from TRBV5-6 and TRBJ1-1, with D unclear. The CDR3 length is 13 residues. The V gene lost 4 bases and the J gene lost 5 bases, with 12 bases spanning the gap. Germline CDR1 and CDR2: SGHDT and YYEEEE. The CDR3 bases are TGTGCCAGCAGCCTTTTTCGCCCAACTGAAGCTTTCTTT. Encoded protein: CASSLFRPTEAFF. Full variable domain (rest looked up from reference TRBV5-6 and TRBJ1-1): DAGVTQSPTHLIKTRGQQVTLRCSPKSGHDTVSWYQQALGQGPQFIFQYYEEEERQRGNFPDRFSGHQFPNYSSELNVNALLLGDSALYLCASSLFRPTEAFFGQGTRLTVV.

In its sample, this clonotype was seen a few times. J is TRBJ1-5 and V is TRBV27; TRBD1 might be the D (6 bases). Trimming left V 5 bases short and J 3 bases short, with 17 bases between. This CDR3 contains 16 residues. Per the germline V gene, CDR1 is MNHEY and CDR2 is SMNVEV (reference sequence). The CDR3 DNA follows: TGTGCCAGCAGTCCATCCTCAACAGGGATCAATCAGCCCCAGCATTTT. Amino acids: CASSPSSTGINQPQHF.

This clonotype was seen ten or more times. This CDR3 is CASSAQAPRQGNEKLFF. CDR3 coding DNA: TGTGCCAGCAGCGCACAGGCCCCCCGACAGGGAAATGAAAAACTGTTTTTT. V is TRBV9 and J is TRBJ1-4; TRBD1 matches at 7 bases. The trim removed 3 bases at V and 5 bases at J, leaving 13 bases unmatched. Germline V gene data show CDR1 as SGDLS and CDR2 as YYNGEE. There are 17 residues in the CDR3.

A word on this clonotype: The CDR3 ends on some other residue instead of the conserved phenylalanine or tryptophan, so this is likely a read error. The genes are TRBV18 and TRBJ2-1, with D unclear. Germline V gene sequence: CDR1 KGHSH, CDR2 LQKENI. The CDR3 covers 15 residues. Trimming pared 2 bases from V and 0 bases from J, leaving 8 bases between. CDR3 DNA: TGTGCCAGCTCACCAAGCCAAAGCTCCTACAATGAGCAGTTCCTC. Residues: CASSPSQSSYNEQFL.